The T cell receptor (beta chain) under discussion was sequenced for a study of Ad26.COV2.S vaccination and SARS-CoV-2 variants. Method: immunoSEQ multiplex PCR; TCRdb's copy keeps in-frame clones and lacks some. The sample includes roughly 700,000 clones, 89% of them seen just once. CDR1 and CDR2 from the germline V gene are MNHEY and SMNVEV (reference sequence). CDR3 length: 15 residues. V lost 1 base to trimming and J lost 8 bases, with 15 bases between them. Specified treatment: 15 to 20 received Ad26.COV2.S at low or high dose, single or two shots; five or six received placebo; per-sample allocation not given. After the first vaccine or placebo injection, samples were drawn on day 63.

The V and J genes are TRBV27 and TRBJ2-1, with D perhaps being TRBD1 or TRBD2 (6 bases each). The clonotype originates from a person aged 18-65 years who received the Ad26.COV2.S COVID-19 vaccine or a placebo. The sample was peripheral blood, taken in a trial of Ad26.COV2.S vaccine versus placebo. CDR3 loop: CASSLLGGKRHEQFF. The CDR3 DNA is TGTGCCAGCAGTTTATTGGGGGGCAAGCGTCATGAGCAGTTCTTC.